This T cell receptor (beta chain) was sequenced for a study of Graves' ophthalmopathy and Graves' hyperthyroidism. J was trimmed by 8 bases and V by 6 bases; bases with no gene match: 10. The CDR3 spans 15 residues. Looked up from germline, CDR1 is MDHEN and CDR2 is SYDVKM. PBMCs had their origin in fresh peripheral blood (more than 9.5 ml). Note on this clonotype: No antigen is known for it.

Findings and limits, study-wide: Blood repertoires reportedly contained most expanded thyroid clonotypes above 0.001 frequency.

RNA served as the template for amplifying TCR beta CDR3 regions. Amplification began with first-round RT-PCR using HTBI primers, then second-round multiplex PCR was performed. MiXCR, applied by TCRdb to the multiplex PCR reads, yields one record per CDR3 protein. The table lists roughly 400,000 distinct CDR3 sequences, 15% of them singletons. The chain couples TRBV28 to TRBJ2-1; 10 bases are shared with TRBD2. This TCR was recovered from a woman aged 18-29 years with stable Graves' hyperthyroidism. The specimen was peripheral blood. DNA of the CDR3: TGTGCCAGCAGATTAGCGGGGGGTGGGGGTGATGAGCAGTTCTTC. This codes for CASRLAGGGGDEQFF. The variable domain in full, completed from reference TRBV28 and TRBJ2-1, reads DVKVTQSSRYLVKRTGEKVFLECVQDMDHENMFWYRQDPGLGLRLIYFSYDVKMKEKGDIPEGYSVSREKKERFSLILESASTNQTSMYLCASRLAGGGGDEQFFGPGTRLTVL.